Shown below are 26 T cell receptor beta chains from a single sample sequenced in a study of shared clonotypes between healthy human individuals. The data were produced by immunoSEQ multiplex PCR, yet TCRdb's version contains in-frame clones alone and is incomplete. In the table there are about 1,900,000 clones, around 96% of which are singletons. Naive CD8 cells lacked CD45RO and underwent positive selection for CCR7, leaving out terminally differentiated effector memory CD45RA+ cells. Sequenced: naive CD8+ T cells sorted from blood. The origin of the receptors is a man in his late teens or twenties in good health.

This chain joins TRBV5-6 and TRBJ2-1; no definite D call. From germline, CDR1 is SGHDT and CDR2 YYEEEE. V lost 3 bases and J lost 4, with 14 bases in between. This CDR3 is built from 15 residues. The CDR3 region is CASSWGPGDYNEQFF. CDR3 coding DNA: TGTGCCAGCAGCTGGGGTCCTGGGGATTACAATGAGCAGTTCTTC.

This clone was seen a few times. V and J are TRBV4-1 and TRBJ1-1; D call uncertain. The germline V gene has CDR1 MGHRA and CDR2 YSYEKL. The CDR3 extends over 14 amino acids. V was shortened by 4 bases and J by 1 base, with 10 bases between the two germline ends. CDR3 DNA: TGCGCCAGCAGCCTAGGTTACGGGAACACTGAAGCTTTCTTT. Translated, it gives CASSLGYGNTEAFF.

The V gene is TRBV28, the J gene TRBJ1-5; D is uncertain. This CDR3 is built from 14 residues. Germline V CDR1 and CDR2: MDHEN, SYDVKM. Trimming stripped 6 bases from V and 1 base from J, with 10 bases between. Written as DNA, the CDR3 is TGTGCCAGCAGGGGCCCGGACAGCAATCAGCCCCAGCATTTT. Translated, it gives CASRGPDSNQPQHF.

This rearrangement joins TRBV30 to TRBJ2-1, with 10 positions matching TRBD1. J was trimmed by 4 bases and V by 5 bases; bases with no gene match: 14. The CDR3 spans 17 residues. Germline CDR1 is GTSNPN and CDR2 is SVGIG (reference sequence). As DNA, the CDR3 is TGTGCCTGGGCGGGACAGGGGATGACTAGCGCTTACAATGAGCAGTTCTTC. The encoded protein is CAWAGQGMTSAYNEQFF.

V gene TRBV6-1 combines with J gene TRBJ1-1, with D tentatively TRBD1 (6 bases). Germline V lookup: CDR1 MNHNS, CDR2 SASEGT. Trimming pared 2 bases from V and 1 base from J, leaving 11 bases between. The CDR3 consists of 15 residues. The CDR3 reads CASSERGKWNTEAFF. CDR3 nucleotides: TGTGCCAGCAGTGAAAGGGGGAAGTGGAACACTGAAGCTTTCTTT.

This chain links TRBV13 with TRBJ2-5; 8 bases map to TRBD1. The V gene's germline CDR1 is PRHDT and CDR2 FYEKMQ (reference sequence). The CDR3 totals 13 residues. The J segment lost 2 bases and the V segment lost 4 bases, leaving 0 bases of the junction unmatched. The CDR3 nucleotides are TGTGCCAGCAGCTGGGACAGGCAAGAGACCCAGTACTTC. Its protein product is CASSWDRQETQYF.

The chain couples TRBV28 to TRBJ2-7; 7 nucleotides line up with TRBD1. CDR3 length equals 15 residues. In germline, CDR1 is MDHEN, CDR2 SYDVKM. J gave up 1 base and V 2 bases, and 5 bases lay outside the gene matches. CDR3 in DNA: TGTGCCAGCAGTTTAAGTCAGGGGGAGTCCTACGAGCAGTACTTC. Residues: CASSLSQGESYEQYF. The entire variable domain, with the rest obtained from reference TRBV28 and TRBJ2-7, is as follows: DVKVTQSSRYLVKRTGEKVFLECVQDMDHENMFWYRQDPGLGLRLIYFSYDVKMKEKGDIPEGYSVSREKKERFSLILESASTNQTSMYLCASSLSQGESYEQYFGPGTRLTVT.

Regarding this clone: This specimen includes other DNA sequences encoding the same CDR3. V usage is TRBV29-1 and J usage is TRBJ2-1; D remains unclear. Germline CDR1 and CDR2: SQVTM and ANQGSEA. With 7 bases removed from V and 1 base from J, the gap between germline ends came to 2 bases. The CDR3 contains 10 residues. CDR3 loop: CSGSYNEQFF. The CDR3 region has the DNA TGCAGCGGTTCCTACAATGAGCAGTTCTTC.

The chain employs TRBV28 and TRBJ2-7, with 8 bases that match TRBD2. The germline CDR1 and CDR2 sequences are MDHEN and SYDVKM. The ends lost 6 bases at V and 3 bases at J; junction bases unmatched: 4. This CDR3 has 13 residues. CDR3 amino acids: CASSLLADYEQYF. The CDR3 DNA reads as TGTGCCAGCAGCCTACTAGCGGACTACGAGCAGTACTTC. The whole variable domain, filled in from reference TRBV28 and TRBJ2-7, reads DVKVTQSSRYLVKRTGEKVFLECVQDMDHENMFWYRQDPGLGLRLIYFSYDVKMKEKGDIPEGYSVSREKKERFSLILESASTNQTSMYLCASSLLADYEQYFGPGTRLTVT.

The rearrangement links TRBV18 to TRBJ2-7; tentative D call: TRBD1 (6 bases). Per germline, CDR1 KGHSH and CDR2 LQKENI. The CDR3 has 14 amino acids. Deletions cut 4 bases from V and 3 bases from J, with 13 bases between. CDR3 DNA sequence: TGTGCCAGCTCACGGACAGAGGGGGTCTACGAGCAGTACTTC. It specifies CASSRTEGVYEQYF.

Comment on this clone: The identical CDR3 is also encoded by other nucleotide sequences in the sample. The chain carries TRBV11-2 and TRBJ2-7; TRBD1 is a possible D gene (5 bases). Germline CDR1 reads SGHAT; CDR2 reads FQNNGV. V lost 1 base to trimming and J lost 2 bases, with 9 bases between them. The CDR3 has 14 amino acids. For the CDR3, the DNA is TGTGCCAGCAGCTTAGTAACAGGACCCTACGAGCAGTACTTC. Protein: CASSLVTGPYEQYF.

The chain uses TRBV7-9 and TRBJ1-4; D is ambiguous. The CDR3 consists of 17 residues. CDR1 SEHNR and CDR2 FQNEAQ come from the germline V gene (reference sequence). The V and J ends lost 4 bases and 2 bases respectively, with 17 bases between them. The CDR3 region is CASSSLETGPTNEKLFF. The CDR3, as DNA: TGTGCCAGCAGCTCACTAGAAACCGGGCCCACTAATGAAAAACTGTTTTTT.

The CDR3 region is CGGQGTGEKLFF. The CDR3, as DNA: TGTGGCGGACAGGGGACGGGGGAAAAACTGTTTTTT. The chain carries TRBV2 and TRBJ1-4; 9 nucleotides line up with TRBD1. The CDR3 totals 12 residues. Germline CDR1 and CDR2: SNHLY and FYNNEI. Based on the CDR3 plus reference TRBV2 and TRBJ1-4, the full variable domain is EPEVTQTPSHQVTQMGQEVILRCVPISNHLYFYWYRQILGQKVEFLVSFYNNEISEKSEIFDDQFSVERPDGSNFTLKIRSTKLEDSAMYFCGGQGTGEKLFFGSGTQLSVL.

This clone was seen once. This rearrangement joins TRBV5-1 to TRBJ2-3; 8 nucleotides agree with TRBD2. J lost 3 bases, V lost 2 bases, and 5 bases had no gene match. This CDR3 contains 15 residues. Germline CDR1 SGHRS, CDR2 YFSETQ. CDR3 nucleotide sequence: TGCGCCAGCAGCTTACGGGAGGGCCGGACAGATACGCAGTATTTT. Translated, it gives CASSLREGRTDTQYF.

This chain uses TRBV27 with TRBJ1-5; no firm D call. Trimming took off 4 bases at V and 0 bases at J, with 10 bases between the two ends. Germline V gene sequence: CDR1 MNHEY, CDR2 SMNVEV (reference sequence). This CDR3 is built from 15 residues. This CDR3 reads CASSSLQYSNQPQHF. The CDR3 region has the DNA TGTGCCAGCAGTTCCCTTCAATATAGCAATCAGCCCCAGCATTTT.

The rearrangement uses TRBV4-1 and TRBJ1-5; D remains unclear. Germline V lookup: CDR1 MGHRA, CDR2 YSYEKL. V was shortened by 1 base and J by 4 bases, with 14 bases between the two germline ends. CDR3 length: 16 amino acids. For the CDR3, the DNA is TGCGCCAGCAGCCAAGCTAGCGGACTAACAAATCAGCCCCAGCATTTT. Translation gives CASSQASGLTNQPQHF.

This sequence joins TRBV19 and TRBJ2-7; the match to TRBD2 covers 7 bases. In germline, CDR1 is LNHDA, CDR2 SQIVND (reference sequence). The CDR3 spans 13 residues. With 3 bases clipped from V and 6 bases from J, the junction kept 5 bases outside the gene matches. In nucleotides, the CDR3 is TGTGCCAGTAGTATTGGGGGGGACGGCGAGCAGTACTTC. Its protein is CASSIGGDGEQYF.

About this clone: The sample has other DNA sequences that encode this CDR3 too. The J gene is TRBJ2-3, the V gene TRBV7-6; 9 nucleotides align to TRBD2. The V and J ends lost 1 base and 4 bases, in that order; junction bases with no gene match: 6. Germline CDR1 SGHVS, CDR2 FNYEAQ. CDR3 length: 16 amino acids. CDR3 sequence reads: CASSLEAGGPADTQYF. DNA of the CDR3: TGTGCCAGCAGCTTAGAGGCGGGGGGGCCCGCAGATACGCAGTATTTT.

This chain uses TRBV6-5 with TRBJ1-6, with a tentative D call TRBD1 (5 bases). The V gene's germline CDR1 is MNHEY and CDR2 SVGAGI. The CDR3 length is 15 residues. Trimming removed 7 bases from V and 9 bases from J, with 19 bases in between. Written as DNA, the CDR3 is TGTGCCAGCACTAACGAGCAGGGTCACGGTTCACCCCTCCACTTT. Its protein is CASTNEQGHGSPLHF.

The DNA for the CDR3 is TGCAGCGTTGAATCTGTAAACGAGCAGTACTTC. This encodes CSVESVNEQYF. This chain uses TRBV29-1 with TRBJ2-7; D is undetermined. Trimming took off 2 bases at V and 5 bases at J, with 7 bases between the two ends. Per germline, CDR1 SQVTM and CDR2 ANQGSEA. The CDR3 has 11 amino acids.

V usage is TRBV9 and J usage is TRBJ2-6; D not certain. Per the germline V gene, CDR1 is SGDLS and CDR2 is YYNGEE. The V and J ends lost 6 bases and 2 bases respectively, with 3 bases between them. The CDR3 totals 12 residues. The CDR3 region has the DNA TGTGCCAGCAATACTGGGGCCAACGTCCTGACTTTC. Amino acids: CASNTGANVLTF.

This clone was counted once. The rearrangement links TRBV19 to TRBJ2-7, with D tentatively TRBD2 (6 bases). Trimming pared 5 bases from V and 3 bases from J, leaving 11 bases between. The germline V gene has CDR1 LNHDA and CDR2 SQIVND (reference sequence). The CDR3 has 13 amino acids. The DNA of the CDR3 is TGTGCCAGTAGTTTCGGGACTGTCTACGAGCAGTACTTC. Translation gives CASSFGTVYEQYF.

The chain carries TRBV7-6 and TRBJ2-5; the D call may be TRBD1 or TRBD2 (5 bases each). Germline V gene data show CDR1 as SGHVS and CDR2 as FNYEAQ. CDR3 length: 15 amino acids. With 3 bases removed from V and 0 bases from J, the gap between germline ends came to 11 bases. CDR3 loop: CASSFSGGYQETQYF. The CDR3 coding sequence is TGTGCCAGCAGCTTTAGTGGGGGTTACCAAGAGACCCAGTACTTC. Looking up the rest from reference TRBV7-6 and TRBJ2-5 gives the full variable domain: GAGVSQSPRYKVTKRGQDVALRCDPISGHVSLYWYRQALGQGPEFLTYFNYEAQQDKSGLPNDRFSAERPEGSISTLTIQRTEQRDSAMYRCASSFSGGYQETQYFGPGTRLLVL.

This chain uses TRBV13 with TRBJ2-5; 10 nucleotides match TRBD2. Germline V lookup: CDR1 PRHDT, CDR2 FYEKMQ (reference sequence). CDR3 length: 15 amino acids. V was clipped by 4 bases and J by 1 base; unmatched bases: 3. CDR3 in amino acids: CASSSWTSGQETQYF. The CDR3 nucleotides read TGTGCCAGCAGCTCCTGGACTAGCGGCCAAGAGACCCAGTACTTC.

The chain combines TRBV27 with TRBJ1-2; 9 nucleotides agree with TRBD1. Germline V gene data show CDR1 as MNHEY and CDR2 as SMNVEV (reference sequence). This CDR3 spans 14 amino acids. The V segment lost 3 bases and the J segment 4 bases; nucleotides outside the gene matches: 3. CDR3 in DNA: TGTGCCAGCAGTTTCCTGGACAGGGGCTATGGCTACACCTTC. The encoded protein is CASSFLDRGYGYTF.

V is TRBV7-9 and J is TRBJ1-5; perhaps TRBD1 as D (5 bases). Between the trimmed V and J ends, which lost 7 bases and 2 bases, there was a span of 15 bases. CDR1 and CDR2 from the germline V gene are SEHNR and FQNEAQ (reference sequence). CDR3 length: 15 amino acids. CDR3 in amino acids: CASILPGLGNQPQHF. DNA for the CDR3: TGTGCCAGCATCTTGCCAGGGTTGGGCAATCAGCCCCAGCATTTT.